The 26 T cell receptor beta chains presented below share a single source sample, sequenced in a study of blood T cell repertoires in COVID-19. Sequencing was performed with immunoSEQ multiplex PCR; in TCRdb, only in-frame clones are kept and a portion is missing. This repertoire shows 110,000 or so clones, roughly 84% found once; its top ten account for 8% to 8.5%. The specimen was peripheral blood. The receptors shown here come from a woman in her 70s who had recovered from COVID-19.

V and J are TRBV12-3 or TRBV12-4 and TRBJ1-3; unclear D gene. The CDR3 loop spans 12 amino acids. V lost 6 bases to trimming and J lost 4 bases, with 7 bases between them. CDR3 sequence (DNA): TGTGCCAGCAGAACCAGGGGAAACACCATATATTTT. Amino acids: CASRTRGNTIYF.

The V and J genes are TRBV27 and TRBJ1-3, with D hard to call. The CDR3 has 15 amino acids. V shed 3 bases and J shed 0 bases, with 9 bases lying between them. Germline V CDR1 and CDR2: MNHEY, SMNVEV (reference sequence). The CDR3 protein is CASSLTPGSGNTIYF. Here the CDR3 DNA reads TGTGCCAGCAGTTTGACCCCAGGCTCTGGAAACACCATATATTTT.

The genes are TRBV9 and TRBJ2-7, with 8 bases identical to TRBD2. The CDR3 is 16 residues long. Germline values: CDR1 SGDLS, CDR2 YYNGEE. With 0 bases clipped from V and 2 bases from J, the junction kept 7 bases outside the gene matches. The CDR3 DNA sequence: TGTGCCAGCAGCGTAGACGCGGGGGGATCACCCTACGAGCAGTACTTC. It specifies CASSVDAGGSPYEQYF.

In nucleotides, the CDR3 is TGTGCCAGCAGCACATCTCGACAGGGTTCCTACGAGCAGTACTTC. Translating it yields CASSTSRQGSYEQYF. The chain links TRBV27 to TRBJ2-7; 7 nucleotides match TRBD1. CDR1 is MNHEY and CDR2 is SMNVEV in the germline V gene (reference sequence). Germline trimming cut 6 bases from V and 1 base from J; bases unmatched to any gene: 9. This CDR3 has 15 residues.

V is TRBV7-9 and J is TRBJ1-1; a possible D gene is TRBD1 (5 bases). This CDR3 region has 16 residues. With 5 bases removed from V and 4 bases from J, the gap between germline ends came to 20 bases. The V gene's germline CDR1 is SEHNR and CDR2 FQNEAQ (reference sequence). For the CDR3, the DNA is TGTGCCAGCAGCCCTTACAGACCCCCCGGGGGCACTGAAGCTTTCTTT. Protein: CASSPYRPPGGTEAFF. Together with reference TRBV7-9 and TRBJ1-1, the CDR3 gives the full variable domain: DTGVSQNPRHKITKRGQNVTFRCDPISEHNRLYWYRQTLGQGPEFLTYFQNEAQLEKSRLLSDRFSAERPKGSFSTLEIQRTEQGDSAMYLCASSPYRPPGGTEAFFGQGTRLTVV.

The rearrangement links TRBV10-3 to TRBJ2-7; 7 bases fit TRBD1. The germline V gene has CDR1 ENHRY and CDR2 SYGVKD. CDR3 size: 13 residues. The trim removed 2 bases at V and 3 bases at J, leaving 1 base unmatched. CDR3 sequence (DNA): TGTGCCATCAGTGAGCCAGGGGGCTACGAGCAGTACTTC. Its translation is CAISEPGGYEQYF.

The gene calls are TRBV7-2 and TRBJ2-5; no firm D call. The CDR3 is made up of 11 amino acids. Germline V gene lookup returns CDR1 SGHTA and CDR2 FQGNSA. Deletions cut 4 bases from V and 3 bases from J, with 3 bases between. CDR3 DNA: TGTGCCAGCAGCTATAAAGAGACCCAGTACTTC. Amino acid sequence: CASSYKETQYF.

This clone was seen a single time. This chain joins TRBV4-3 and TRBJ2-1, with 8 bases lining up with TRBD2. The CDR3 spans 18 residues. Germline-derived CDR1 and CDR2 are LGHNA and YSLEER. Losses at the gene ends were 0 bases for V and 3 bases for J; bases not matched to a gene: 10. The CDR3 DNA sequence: TGCGCCAGCAGCCAAGATATTAGCGGGGACAACTACTACAATGAGCAGTTCTTC. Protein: CASSQDISGDNYYNEQFF.

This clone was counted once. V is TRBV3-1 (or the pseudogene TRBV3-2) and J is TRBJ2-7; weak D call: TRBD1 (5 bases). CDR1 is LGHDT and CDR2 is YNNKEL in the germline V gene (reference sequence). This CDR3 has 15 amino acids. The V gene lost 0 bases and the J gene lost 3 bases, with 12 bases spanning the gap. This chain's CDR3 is CASSQDRVNDYEQYF. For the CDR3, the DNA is TGTGCCAGCAGCCAAGACAGGGTAAACGACTACGAGCAGTACTTC.

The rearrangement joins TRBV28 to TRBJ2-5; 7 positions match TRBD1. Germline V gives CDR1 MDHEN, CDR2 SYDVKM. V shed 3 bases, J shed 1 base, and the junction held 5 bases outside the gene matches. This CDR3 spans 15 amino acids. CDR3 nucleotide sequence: TGTGCCAGCAGTTTCCGAGGGGGCGGCCAAGAGACCCAGTACTTC. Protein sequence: CASSFRGGGQETQYF.

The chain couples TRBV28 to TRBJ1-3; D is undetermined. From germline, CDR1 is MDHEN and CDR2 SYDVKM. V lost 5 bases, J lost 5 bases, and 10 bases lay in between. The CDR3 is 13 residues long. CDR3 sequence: CASSIMTRNTIYF. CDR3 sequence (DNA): TGTGCCAGCAGTATAATGACTCGAAACACCATATATTTT.

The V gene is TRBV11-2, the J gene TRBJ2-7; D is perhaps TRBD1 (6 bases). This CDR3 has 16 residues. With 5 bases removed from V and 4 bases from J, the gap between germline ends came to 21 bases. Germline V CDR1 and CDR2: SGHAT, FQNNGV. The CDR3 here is CASSNLRGGRGYEQYF. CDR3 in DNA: TGTGCCAGCAGCAACCTCCGAGGGGGAAGGGGATACGAGCAGTACTTC.

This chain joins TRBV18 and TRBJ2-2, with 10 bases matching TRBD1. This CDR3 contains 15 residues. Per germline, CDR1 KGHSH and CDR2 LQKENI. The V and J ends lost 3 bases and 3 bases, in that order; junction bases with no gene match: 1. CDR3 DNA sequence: TGTGCCAGCTCACCGGGGACAGGGGACACCGGGGAGCTGTTTTTT. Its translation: CASSPGTGDTGELFF.

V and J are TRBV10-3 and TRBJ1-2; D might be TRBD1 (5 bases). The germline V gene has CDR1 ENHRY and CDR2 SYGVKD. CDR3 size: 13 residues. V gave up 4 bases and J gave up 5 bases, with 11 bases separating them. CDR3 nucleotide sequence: TGTGCCATCAGTGGGCCGCGGGGGTATGGCTACACCTTC. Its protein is CAISGPRGYGYTF.

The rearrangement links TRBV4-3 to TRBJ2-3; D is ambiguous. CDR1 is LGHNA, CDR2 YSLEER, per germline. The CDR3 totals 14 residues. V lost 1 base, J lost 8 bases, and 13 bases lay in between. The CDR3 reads CASSQVEQPGTQYF. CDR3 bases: TGCGCCAGCAGCCAAGTTGAACAACCTGGTACGCAGTATTTT.

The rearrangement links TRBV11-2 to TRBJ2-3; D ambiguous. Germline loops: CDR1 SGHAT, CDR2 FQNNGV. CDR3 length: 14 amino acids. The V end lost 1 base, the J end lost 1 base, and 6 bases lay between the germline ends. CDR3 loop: CASSLVSGTDTQYF. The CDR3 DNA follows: TGTGCCAGCAGCTTAGTTTCGGGCACAGATACGCAGTATTTT.

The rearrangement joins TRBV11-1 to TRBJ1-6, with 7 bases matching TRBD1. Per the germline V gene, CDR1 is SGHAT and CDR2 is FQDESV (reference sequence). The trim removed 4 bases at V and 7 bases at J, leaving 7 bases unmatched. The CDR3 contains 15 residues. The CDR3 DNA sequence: TGTGCCAGCAGCTCCGGGACAGTCGGCAATTCACCCCTCCACTTT. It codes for CASSSGTVGNSPLHF.

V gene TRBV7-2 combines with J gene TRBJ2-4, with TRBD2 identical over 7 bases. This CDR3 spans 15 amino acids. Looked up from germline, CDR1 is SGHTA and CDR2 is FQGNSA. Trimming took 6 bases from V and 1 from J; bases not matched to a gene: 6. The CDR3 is CASRTGGRAKNIQYF. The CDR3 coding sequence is TGTGCCAGCAGGACGGGGGGAAGGGCCAAAAACATTCAGTACTTC.

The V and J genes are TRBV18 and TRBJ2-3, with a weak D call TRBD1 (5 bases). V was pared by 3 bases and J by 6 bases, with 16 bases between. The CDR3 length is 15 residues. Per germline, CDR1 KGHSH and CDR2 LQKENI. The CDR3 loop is CASSPPSRGLDTQYF. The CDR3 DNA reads TGTGCCAGCTCACCCCCCTCAAGGGGCTTGGATACGCAGTATTTT.

CDR3 bases: TGTGCCAGCTCATGGGCGGGGCTGCCATTTGGAGAGACCCAGTACTTC. It codes for CASSWAGLPFGETQYF. V and J are TRBV18 and TRBJ2-5; maybe TRBD2 (6 bases). This CDR3 is 16 amino acids long. V was clipped by 5 bases and J by 4 bases, with 20 bases between them. The V gene's germline CDR1 is KGHSH and CDR2 LQKENI.

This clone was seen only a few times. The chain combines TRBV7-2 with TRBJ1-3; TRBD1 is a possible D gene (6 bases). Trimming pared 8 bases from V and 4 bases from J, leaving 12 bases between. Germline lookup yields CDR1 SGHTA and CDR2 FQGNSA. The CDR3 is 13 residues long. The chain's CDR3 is CASLPGTGNTIYF. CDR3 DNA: TGTGCCAGCCTCCCCGGGACAGGAAACACCATATATTTT.

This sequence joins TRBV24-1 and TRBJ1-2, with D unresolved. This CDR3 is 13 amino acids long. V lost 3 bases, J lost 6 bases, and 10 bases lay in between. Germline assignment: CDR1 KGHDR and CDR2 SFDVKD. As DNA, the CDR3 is TGTGCCACCAGTGATGCGGGCCGGGATGGCTACACCTTC. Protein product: CATSDAGRDGYTF.

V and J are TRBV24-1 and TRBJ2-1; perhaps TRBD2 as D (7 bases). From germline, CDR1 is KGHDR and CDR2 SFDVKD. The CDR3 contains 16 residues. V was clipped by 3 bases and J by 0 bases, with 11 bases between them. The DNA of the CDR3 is TGTGCCACCAGTGATCTGGGAGGGGGCTCCTACAATGAGCAGTTCTTC. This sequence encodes CATSDLGGGSYNEQFF.

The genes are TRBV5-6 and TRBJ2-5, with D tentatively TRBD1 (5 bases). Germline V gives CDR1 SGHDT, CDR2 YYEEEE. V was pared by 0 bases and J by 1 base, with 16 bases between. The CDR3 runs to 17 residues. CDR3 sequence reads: CASSLDRTSWRQETQYF. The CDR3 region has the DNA TGTGCCAGCAGCTTGGACAGGACCTCCTGGCGCCAAGAGACCCAGTACTTC.

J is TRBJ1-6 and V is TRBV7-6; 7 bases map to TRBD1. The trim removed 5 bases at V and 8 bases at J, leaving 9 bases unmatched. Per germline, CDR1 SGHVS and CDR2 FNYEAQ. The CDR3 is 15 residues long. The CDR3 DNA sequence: TGTGCCAGCAGCGCCGCGACAGGGATTTATTCACCCCTCCACTTT. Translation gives CASSAATGIYSPLHF.

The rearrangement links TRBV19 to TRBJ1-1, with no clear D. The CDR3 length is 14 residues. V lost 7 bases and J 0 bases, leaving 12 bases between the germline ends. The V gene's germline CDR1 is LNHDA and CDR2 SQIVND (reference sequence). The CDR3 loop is CASKLEVLNTEAFF. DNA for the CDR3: TGTGCCAGTAAACTCGAGGTTCTGAACACTGAAGCTTTCTTT.